This T cell receptor (beta chain) is from a study of cytomegalovirus exposure and HLA in healthy donors. Study observations and caveats: Reports described diagnosis of cytomegalovirus status by the classifier as highly specific and sensitive.

Germline assignment: CDR1 MNHEY and CDR2 SVGAGI. CDR3 length: 13 amino acids. V gave up 7 bases and J gave up 7 bases, with 17 bases separating them. It was with 60 Vbeta and 13 Jbeta primers that the PCR ran. Some clones are missing from TCRdb's copy, which holds only in-frame ones; the method was immunoSEQ multiplex PCR. The sample yields fewer than 80,000 clones, roughly 85% seen once. A word on this clone: What it recognizes is unknown.

The chain is built from TRBV6-5 and TRBJ2-7, with D possibly being TRBD2 (7 bases). This TCR came from a man aged 30-40 years in good health and CMV-seronegative. The sequencing sample was made of PBMCs. CDR3 protein: CASTTLGGREQYF. Written as DNA, the CDR3 is TGTGCCAGCACTACCCTCGGGGGGCGGGAGCAGTACTTC.